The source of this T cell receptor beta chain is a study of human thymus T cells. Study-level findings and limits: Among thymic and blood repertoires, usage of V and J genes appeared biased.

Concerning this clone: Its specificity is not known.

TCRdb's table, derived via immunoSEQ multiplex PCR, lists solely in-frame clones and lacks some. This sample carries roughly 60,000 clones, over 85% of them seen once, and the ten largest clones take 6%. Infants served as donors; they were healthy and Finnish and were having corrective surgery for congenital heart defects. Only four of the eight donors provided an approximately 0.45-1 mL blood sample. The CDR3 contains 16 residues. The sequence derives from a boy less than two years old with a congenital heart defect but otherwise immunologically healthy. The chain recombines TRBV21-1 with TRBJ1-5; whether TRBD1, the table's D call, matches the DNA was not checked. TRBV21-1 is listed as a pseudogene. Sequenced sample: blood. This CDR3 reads CASSKRDKYSNQPQHF. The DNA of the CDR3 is TGTGCCAGCAGCAAAAGGGACAAATATAGCAATCAGCCCCAGCATTTT.